The 20 T cell receptor beta chains below all came from one sample that was sequenced in a study of T cell repertoires in cytomegalovirus infection. TCRdb used MiXCR to reprocess the reads, holding one entry per CDR3 protein. The sample lists about 110,000 distinct CDR3 sequences; about a tenth were seen once. What these receptors recognize is not known. Sequencing input: PBMCs, sequenced either directly or after in vitro stimulation (not recorded which). Receptors were obtained from a human donor in good health (CMV status not recorded). Some clones in this sample may be carry-over from other donors' samples.

The chain combines TRBV6-2 or TRBV6-3 with TRBJ1-5; no firm D call. The CDR3 totals 16 residues. The germline V gene encodes CDR1 MNHEY and CDR2 SVGEGT. V was cut by 6 bases and J by 0 bases, with 15 bases left in between. CDR3 sequence: CASSPGLLYSNQPQHF. In DNA form, the CDR3 reads TGTGCCAGCAGCCCCGGGCTCCTATATAGCAATCAGCCCCAGCATTTT.

This clonotype was seen at least ten times. This chain links TRBV7-2 with TRBJ2-1; D may match TRBD1 or TRBD2 (5 bases each). The length of the CDR3 is 12 residues. Germline CDR1 and CDR2: SGHTA and FQGNSA. V gave up 5 bases and J gave up 14 bases, with 16 bases separating them. CDR3 nucleotides: TGTGCCAGCAGCAGAGACGGGGCGCAGGAGTTCTTC. This sequence encodes CASSRDGAQEFF.

This chain joins TRBV19 and TRBJ2-3; TRBD2 matches at 7 bases. This CDR3 comprises 13 residues. The trim removed 8 bases at V and 4 bases at J, leaving 6 bases unmatched. CDR1 is LNHDA and CDR2 is SQIVND in the germline V gene (reference sequence). The CDR3 sequence is CASCLREADTQYF. DNA for the CDR3: TGTGCCAGTTGTCTTCGGGAGGCAGATACGCAGTATTTT. Based on the CDR3 plus reference TRBV19 and TRBJ2-3, the full variable domain is DGGITQSPKYLFRKEGQNVTLSCEQNLNHDAMYWYRQDPGQGLRLIYYSQIVNDFQKGDIAEGYSVSREKKESFPLTVTSAQKNPTAFYLCASCLREADTQYFGPGTRLTVL.

This clonotype came up a few times. The rearrangement links TRBV10-3 to TRBJ1-2; weak D call: TRBD1 (5 bases). The V gene lost 3 bases and the J gene lost 3 bases, with 14 bases spanning the gap. Germline V gene data show CDR1 as ENHRY and CDR2 as SYGVKD. This CDR3 comprises 15 residues. The CDR3 DNA sequence: TGTGCCATCAGTGAAGGAGGGGCCCTGGACTATGGCTACACCTTC. Translating it yields CAISEGGALDYGYTF.

This clonotype appeared a few times. The rearrangement joins TRBV11-2 to TRBJ2-1; weak D call: TRBD2 (6 bases). The germline V and J ends were trimmed by 5 bases and 5 bases, with 19 bases remaining between them. The CDR3 contains 16 residues. The germline V gene has CDR1 SGHAT and CDR2 FQNNGV. CDR3 DNA sequence: TGTGCCAGCAGCATCAGAGCCGGGACTGTTAACAATGAGCAGTTCTTC. It translates to CASSIRAGTVNNEQFF.

The chain employs TRBV6-6 and TRBJ2-7; the D gene is possibly TRBD1 (6 bases). Germline V CDR1 and CDR2: MNHNY, SVGAGI (reference sequence). The ends were cut back, 1 base at V and 7 bases at J, with 11 bases in the middle. There are 13 residues in the CDR3. The CDR3 loop is CASSYYQGREQYV. The CDR3, as DNA: TGTGCCAGCAGTTACTATCAGGGGAGAGAGCAGTACGTC.

Ten or more counts support this clonotype. V and J are TRBV7-2 and TRBJ2-2, with 11 bases identical to TRBD2. V lost 5 bases and J lost 4; bases outside the gene matches: 12. Germline CDR1 is SGHTA and CDR2 is FQGNSA. The CDR3 covers 18 residues. CDR3 region: CASSRRMTSGIGTGELFF. The CDR3 DNA follows: TGTGCCAGCAGCCGCAGAATGACTAGCGGGATAGGCACCGGGGAGCTGTTTTTT.

V gene TRBV3-1 combines with J gene TRBJ2-1; 8 nucleotides agree with TRBD1. The trim removed 6 bases at V and 1 base at J, leaving 8 bases unmatched. Germline values: CDR1 LGHDT, CDR2 YNNKEL (reference sequence). This CDR3 region has 16 residues. DNA for the CDR3: TGTGCCAGCAGTCTTTCCCGACAGGGGTCCTACAATGAGCAGTTCTTC. Amino acids: CASSLSRQGSYNEQFF.

This clonotype showed up many times. The rearrangement uses TRBV7-2 and TRBJ2-2; 8 bases line up with TRBD1. CDR3 size: 17 residues. Germline V lookup: CDR1 SGHTA, CDR2 FQGNSA. V lost 5 bases to trimming and J lost 7 bases; unmatched junction nucleotides: 15. CDR3 nucleotide sequence: TGTGCCAGCAGCGCAATTAGAGACAGGGGTTATAGCGGGGAGCTGTTTTTT. This codes for CASSAIRDRGYSGELFF.

Concerning this clonotype itself: The junction and the germline gene differ at one end; a read error may be behind it. The V gene is TRBV19, the J gene TRBJ2-4; no clear D. This CDR3 has 13 amino acids. Germline V gene data show CDR1 as LNHDA and CDR2 as SQIVND (reference sequence). The CDR3 sequence is CASRIGRQNIQYF. In DNA form, the CDR3 reads TGTGCCAGTAGGATAGGTCGCCAAAACATTCAGTACTTC. The whole variable domain, filled in from reference TRBV19 and TRBJ2-4, reads DGGITQSPKYLFRKEGQNVTLSCEQNLNHDAMYWYRQDPGQGLRLIYYSQIVNDFQKGDIAEGYSVSREKKESFPLTVTSAQKNPTAFYLCASRIGRQNIQYFGAGTRLSVL.

The rearrangement joins TRBV28 to TRBJ2-1; D unclear. Between the trimmed V and J ends, which lost 5 bases and 6 bases, there was a span of 14 bases. The V gene's germline CDR1 is MDHEN and CDR2 SYDVKM. This CDR3 comprises 14 residues. The CDR3: CASSPSGVPNEQFF. DNA for the CDR3: TGTGCCAGCAGTCCCTCTGGTGTGCCCAATGAGCAGTTCTTC.

The V gene is TRBV12-3 or TRBV12-4, the J gene TRBJ1-2; no clear D gene. There are 11 residues in the CDR3. Trimming removed 4 bases from V and 5 bases from J, with 5 bases in between. The CDR3, as DNA: TGTGCCAGCAGTTCTCAATATGGCTACACCTTC. As protein: CASSSQYGYTF.

The chain combines TRBV24-1 with TRBJ2-3; TRBD1 is a possible D gene (5 bases). The CDR3 runs to 13 residues. The V end was cut by 7 bases, the J end by 0 bases, with 7 bases between. Germline V gene lookup returns CDR1 KGHDR and CDR2 SFDVKD. CDR3 amino acids: CATRGQSTDTQYF. The DNA for the CDR3 is TGTGCCACCAGGGGGCAGAGCACAGATACGCAGTATTTT.

The chain links TRBV7-9 to TRBJ2-1, with 13 positions matching TRBD2. The CDR3 is made up of 17 amino acids. Trimming at V came to 8 bases and at J to 8 bases, leaving 15 bases not matched to a gene. The germline gives CDR1 SEHNR, CDR2 FQNEAQ (reference sequence). CDR3: CASAETAGTSGIYEQFF. The CDR3 nucleotides are TGTGCCAGCGCCGAAACTGCCGGGACTAGCGGGATCTATGAGCAGTTCTTC.

This clonotype was detected ten times or more. V usage is TRBV27 and J usage is TRBJ2-1; the match to TRBD2 covers 11 bases. The V segment lost 6 bases and the J segment 6 bases; nucleotides outside the gene matches: 7. CDR1 MNHEY and CDR2 SMNVEV come from the germline V gene (reference sequence). This CDR3 spans 15 amino acids. The CDR3 loop reads CASSPSGTSGNEQFF. DNA for the CDR3: TGTGCCAGCAGCCCTTCCGGGACTAGCGGCAATGAGCAGTTCTTC.

This clonotype was counted many times. J is TRBJ2-1 and V is TRBV10-3; 9 bases match TRBD1. Germline V CDR1 and CDR2: ENHRY, SYGVKD. This CDR3 is 15 amino acids long. V dropped 3 bases and J dropped 4; count of bases not matched to a gene: 4. CDR3 sequence (DNA): TGTGCCATCAGTGACCCGGGACAGGGATACAATGAGCAGTTCTTC. It specifies CAISDPGQGYNEQFF.

The chain combines TRBV28 with TRBJ2-7; D unclear. Per the germline V gene, CDR1 is MDHEN and CDR2 is SYDVKM. Trimming took 5 bases from V and 0 from J, leaving 11 bases between them. This CDR3 is built from 14 residues. CDR3 nucleotide sequence: TGTGCCAGCAGTACCGTGCTGGGCTCCTACGAGCAGTACTTC. The encoded protein is CASSTVLGSYEQYF.

This clonotype was seen many times. This chain uses TRBV7-3 with TRBJ2-3, with 7 bases matching TRBD1. V trimming: 4 bases; J trimming: 2 bases; junction bases outside the gene matches: 3. The CDR3 consists of 14 residues. Germline lookup yields CDR1 SGHTA and CDR2 FQGTGA. The CDR3 DNA sequence: TGTGCCAGCAGCTCCGGACAGGTCACAGATACGCAGTATTTT. This translates into CASSSGQVTDTQYF.

In the case of this clonotype: A single base separates this from a much larger clone, so it may be a read error. The chain carries TRBV20-1 and TRBJ1-6; no reliable D call. CDR1 and CDR2 from the germline V gene are DFQATT and SNEGSKA (reference sequence). V was shortened by 2 bases and J by 10 bases, with 24 bases between the two germline ends. This CDR3 has 17 residues. The CDR3 DNA is TGCAGTGCTAGATCCACTCCTCCGGGATATGAGGAGTCACCCCTCCACTTT. This translates into CSARSTPPGYEESPLHF.

This clonotype was picked up many times. This sequence joins TRBV5-5 and TRBJ1-2; D remains ambiguous. Germline V gene data show CDR1 as SGHKS and CDR2 as YYEKEE (reference sequence). The V gene lost 0 bases and the J gene lost 8 bases, with 14 bases spanning the gap. The CDR3 has 14 amino acids. The CDR3 nucleotides are TGTGCCAGCAGCTTGGATTTACATCCCTCCGGCTACACCTTC. Protein sequence: CASSLDLHPSGYTF.